The rows below give T cell receptor beta chains drawn from one sample of a study of response to subunit inactivated influenza vaccine. Each CDR3 protein gets one entry after TCRdb re-called the RT-PCR reads with MiXCR. This table holds about 580,000 distinct CDR3 sequences, less than 15% found once. The sequencing here drew on PBMCs from blood, taken about 13 days after vaccination. Every receptor here comes from a middle-aged man who received an inactivated influenza vaccine. The CDR3 runs from the conserved cysteine through the conserved F or W. A D gene is named only where the DNA matches it firmly. Some rows have no size entry. The others give once, few or many, or a class for an expanded clone.

V gene: TRBV29-1; clone size: NA; J gene: TRBJ1-2; D gene: NA; CDR3 protein: CSAGDNAFYGYTF; CDR3 DNA: TGCAGCGCTGGGGACAACGCTTTCTATGGCTACACCTTC
V gene: TRBV6-2/TRBV6-3; clone size: NA; J gene: TRBJ2-1; D gene: TRBD2; CDR3 protein: CASSGGTGRGGEQFF; CDR3 DNA: TGTGCCAGCAGTGGAGGGACCGGCCGGGGGGGTGAGCAGTTCTTC
V gene: TRBV7-9; clone size: NA; J gene: TRBJ2-3; D gene: TRBD1; CDR3 protein: CASSRLTGGTDTQYF; CDR3 DNA: TGTGCCAGCAGCCGCTTGACAGGGGGCACAGATACGCAGTATTTT
V gene: TRBV20-1; clone size: few; J gene: TRBJ1-1; D gene: NA; CDR3 protein: CSARNGGPGTEAFF; CDR3 DNA: TGCAGTGCACGGAACGGGGGGCCGGGCACTGAAGCTTTCTTT
V gene: TRBV5-5; clone size: NA; J gene: TRBJ2-1; D gene: TRBD1; CDR3 protein: CASSLQGTASYNEQFF; CDR3 DNA: TGTGCCAGCAGCTTGCAAGGGACAGCCTCCTACAATGAGCAGTTCTTC
V gene: TRBV7-9; clone size: few; J gene: TRBJ2-6; D gene: NA; CDR3 protein: CASTPRPGNGANVLTF; CDR3 DNA: TGTGCCAGCACCCCCCGCCCGGGAAATGGGGCCAACGTCCTGACTTTC
V gene: TRBV14; clone size: few; J gene: TRBJ2-5; D gene: NA; CDR3 protein: CASSLSDETQYF; CDR3 DNA: TGTGCCAGCAGCTTAAGCGACGAGACCCAGTACTTC
V gene: TRBV11-1; clone size: NA; J gene: TRBJ2-3; D gene: TRBD2; CDR3 protein: CASSSTPGLAGGGDTQYF; CDR3 DNA: TGTGCCAGCAGCTCGACACCTGGACTAGCGGGAGGGGGAGATACGCAGTATTTT
V gene: TRBV6-5; clone size: few; J gene: TRBJ1-1; D gene: NA; CDR3 protein: CASSYSAGPNTEAFF; CDR3 DNA: TGTGCCAGCAGTTACTCGGCAGGGCCCAACACTGAAGCTTTCTTT
V gene: TRBV5-6; clone size: NA; J gene: TRBJ2-3; D gene: NA; CDR3 protein: CASSLEGRDRTDTQYF; CDR3 DNA: TGTGCCAGCAGCTTGGAGGGCAGGGACCGGACAGATACGCAGTATTTT
V gene: TRBV12-3/TRBV12-4; clone size: few; J gene: TRBJ2-5; D gene: TRBD2; CDR3 protein: CASRQTGTSGRSQYF; CDR3 DNA: TGTGCCAGCAGACAAACCGGGACTAGCGGCAGGTCCCAGTACTTC
V gene: TRBV7-9; clone size: NA; J gene: TRBJ1-1; D gene: TRBD1; CDR3 protein: CASSLQGALNTEAFF; CDR3 DNA: TGTGCCAGCAGCTTGCAGGGGGCACTGAACACTGAAGCTTTCTTT
V gene: TRBV4-2; clone size: few; J gene: TRBJ2-3; D gene: NA; CDR3 protein: CASSLRPGENTQYF; CDR3 DNA: TGTGCCAGCAGCCTGCGGCCTGGGGAGAATACGCAGTATTTT
V gene: TRBV6-1; clone size: few; J gene: TRBJ1-1; D gene: NA; CDR3 protein: CASPFRGENTEAFF; CDR3 DNA: TGTGCCAGTCCTTTTAGGGGCGAGAACACTGAAGCTTTCTTT
V gene: TRBV21-1; clone size: many; J gene: TRBJ2-7; D gene: NA; CDR3 protein: CASSKALSHHSAGEQYF; CDR3 DNA: TGTGCCAGCAGCAAAGCGCTTAGCCACCACTCCGCCGGCGAGCAGTACTTC
V gene: TRBV4-2; clone size: many; J gene: TRBJ2-2; D gene: NA; CDR3 protein: CASSQDPETRTGELFF; CDR3 DNA: TGTGCCAGCAGCCAAGACCCAGAGACACGTACCGGGGAGCTGTTTTTT
V gene: TRBV7-9; clone size: NA; J gene: TRBJ2-5; D gene: NA; CDR3 protein: CASSPSTGLAYGETQYF; CDR3 DNA: TGTGCCAGCAGCCCATCCACGGGGCTAGCGTACGGAGAGACCCAGTACTTC
V gene: TRBV12-3/TRBV12-4; clone size: many; J gene: TRBJ2-1; D gene: TRBD2; CDR3 protein: CASSLTSGGRWEQFF; CDR3 DNA: TGTGCCAGCAGCCTGACTAGCGGGGGGCGGTGGGAGCAGTTCTTC
V gene: TRBV5-1; clone size: many; J gene: TRBJ2-3; D gene: TRBD1; CDR3 protein: CASSSGTGANQGTQYF; CDR3 DNA: TGCGCCAGCAGCTCAGGGACAGGGGCTAATCAGGGTACGCAGTATTTT
V gene: TRBV6-2/TRBV6-3; clone size: few; J gene: TRBJ1-1; D gene: NA; CDR3 protein: CASSYSSEKVEAFF; CDR3 DNA: TGTGCCAGCAGTTACTCGAGCGAGAAGGTTGAAGCTTTCTTT
V gene: TRBV20-1; clone size: few; J gene: TRBJ1-5; D gene: TRBD1; CDR3 protein: CSARRQGVFQPQHF; CDR3 DNA: TGCAGTGCTAGACGTCAGGGGGTGTTTCAGCCCCAGCATTTT
V gene: TRBV7-6; clone size: NA; J gene: TRBJ2-1; D gene: NA; CDR3 protein: CASSAETPQVFYNEQFF; CDR3 DNA: TGTGCCAGCAGCGCCGAGACCCCGCAGGTTTTCTACAATGAGCAGTTCTTC
V gene: TRBV20-1; clone size: few; J gene: TRBJ2-7; D gene: NA; CDR3 protein: CSAYRITGSYEQYF; CDR3 DNA: TGCAGTGCCTACCGGATTACCGGTTCCTACGAGCAGTACTTC
V gene: TRBV5-1; clone size: few; J gene: TRBJ1-4; D gene: TRBD1; CDR3 protein: CASRTGQGGEKLFF; CDR3 DNA: TGCGCCAGCAGAACCGGACAGGGGGGTGAAAAACTGTTTTTT
V gene: TRBV6-1; clone size: NA; J gene: TRBJ2-3; D gene: TRBD1; CDR3 protein: CASSEGQGFRTGDTQYF; CDR3 DNA: TGTGCCAGCAGTGAAGGACAGGGGTTCAGAACGGGGGATACGCAGTATTTT
V gene: TRBV18; clone size: few; J gene: TRBJ1-5; D gene: NA; CDR3 protein: CASSPEGRPRGQPQHF; CDR3 DNA: TGTGCCAGCTCACCCGAGGGGCGGCCCCGCGGTCAGCCCCAGCATTTT
V gene: TRBV19; clone size: NA; J gene: TRBJ2-1; D gene: NA; CDR3 protein: CASSIMGPNNEQFF; CDR3 DNA: TGTGCCAGTAGTATTATGGGCCCAAACAATGAGCAGTTCTTC
V gene: TRBV12-3/TRBV12-4; clone size: few; J gene: TRBJ2-1; D gene: NA; CDR3 protein: CASSWGNLQFF; CDR3 DNA: TGTGCCAGTTCGTGGGGGAACCTGCAGTTCTTC
V gene: TRBV5-1; clone size: few; J gene: TRBJ1-1; D gene: NA; CDR3 protein: CASSLLGSRNTEAFF; CDR3 DNA: TGCGCCAGCAGCTTGCTCGGCAGTCGGAACACTGAAGCTTTCTTT